A selection of T cell receptor beta chains follows, all from one sample in a study of T cell changes during pregnancy in multiple sclerosis. The protocol was immunoSEQ multiplex PCR, while the TCRdb copy is restricted to in-frame clones and leaves out a portion. The sample holds 40,000 to 55,000 clones; just under 95% are singletons and the top ten take over 0.45%. The source was CD4+ T cells from peripheral blood mononuclear cells, collected in the third trimester of pregnancy. The receptors were sampled from a female donor with multiple sclerosis, enrolled in a pregnancy study. Both conserved end residues are part of each CDR3. The order of the fields is V gene, J gene, D gene, clone size, CDR3 protein, CDR3 DNA. A D gene is named only where the DNA matches it firmly. Not every row has a clone size; where given, it reads once, few, many or a size class.

V: TRBV11-2; J: TRBJ2-3; D: .; size: .; CDR3: CASSLSRDTQYF; DNA: TGTGCCAGCAGCTTAAGCAGGGATACGCAGTATTTT
V: TRBV4-3; J: TRBJ1-3; D: .; size: .; CDR3: CASSQDQGEGKNTIYF; DNA: TGCGCCAGCAGCCAAGATCAAGGGGAGGGTAAGAACACCATATATTTT
V: TRBV18; J: TRBJ1-5; D: .; size: .; CDR3: CASSASIQGSNQPQHF; DNA: TGTGCCAGCTCAGCGTCCATTCAGGGTAGCAATCAGCCCCAGCATTTT
V: TRBV2; J: TRBJ2-1; D: .; size: .; CDR3: CASRMQGPYNEQFF; DNA: TGTGCCAGCAGAATGCAGGGGCCCTACAATGAGCAGTTCTTC
V: TRBV19; J: TRBJ2-5; D: TRBD1; size: .; CDR3: CASSNGTGGETQYF; DNA: TGTGCCAGTAGTAACGGGACAGGAGGCGAGACCCAGTACTTC
V: TRBV5-4; J: TRBJ2-5; D: TRBD1; size: .; CDR3: CASSLTGQGYGETQYF; DNA: TGTGCCAGCAGCTTGACAGGACAGGGATATGGAGAGACCCAGTACTTC
V: TRBV14; J: TRBJ2-3; D: TRBD2; size: .; CDR3: CASSQGGTGSTDTQYF; DNA: TGTGCCAGCAGCCAGGGGGGGACGGGAAGCACAGATACGCAGTATTTT
V: TRBV5-4; J: TRBJ2-7; D: TRBD2; size: .; CDR3: CASGGLAGEQYF; DNA: TGTGCCAGCGGGGGACTAGCGGGAGAGCAGTACTTC
V: TRBV5-4; J: TRBJ2-1; D: .; size: .; CDR3: CASSLSHNEQFF; DNA: TGTGCCAGCAGCTTGAGCCACAATGAGCAGTTCTTC
V: TRBV11-3; J: TRBJ2-1; D: .; size: once; CDR3: CASSMGQREQFF; DNA: TGTGCCAGCAGCATGGGGCAAAGAGAGCAGTTCTTC
V: TRBV7-2; J: TRBJ2-5; D: .; size: .; CDR3: CASSPGWSQETQYF; DNA: TGTGCCAGCAGCCCCGGGTGGTCTCAAGAGACCCAGTACTTC
V: TRBV4-3; J: TRBJ1-1; D: TRBD1; size: .; CDR3: CASSRVQGKAFF; DNA: TGCGCCAGCAGCCGCGTACAGGGGAAAGCTTTCTTT
V: TRBV29-1; J: TRBJ2-5; D: .; size: .; CDR3: CSVGLAETQYF; DNA: TGCAGCGTTGGTTTAGCGGAGACCCAGTACTTC
V: TRBV7-8; J: TRBJ1-6; D: .; size: .; CDR3: CASSLWGSNSPLHF; DNA: TGTGCCAGCAGCTTATGGGGCTCCAATTCACCCCTCCACTTT
V: TRBV14; J: TRBJ2-7; D: TRBD2; size: .; CDR3: CASSQEGLAYEQYF; DNA: TGTGCCAGCAGCCAAGAGGGACTAGCCTACGAGCAGTACTTC
V: TRBV5-1; J: TRBJ1-1; D: TRBD1; size: .; CDR3: CASRSDRATEAFF; DNA: TGCGCCAGCAGGTCAGACAGGGCTACTGAAGCTTTCTTT
V: TRBV5-6; J: TRBJ1-6; D: TRBD1; size: .; CDR3: CASSWDRDNSPLHF; DNA: TGTGCCAGCAGCTGGGACAGGGATAATTCACCCCTCCACTTT
V: TRBV5-6; J: TRBJ1-5; D: TRBD1; size: .; CDR3: CASSLRTGINQPQHF; DNA: TGTGCCAGCAGCTTGAGGACAGGGATCAATCAGCCCCAGCATTTT
V: TRBV21-1; J: TRBJ2-1; D: .; size: .; CDR3: CASSKQGQGDEQFF; DNA: TGTGCCAGCAGCAAACAGGGTCAGGGCGATGAGCAGTTCTTC
V: TRBV5-4; J: TRBJ2-2; D: TRBD2; size: .; CDR3: CASSLERGRGTGELFF; DNA: TGTGCCAGCAGCTTGGAGCGTGGGAGGGGCACCGGGGAGCTGTTTTTT
V: TRBV13; J: TRBJ2-1; D: .; size: once; CDR3: CASSSLDSPLGYNNEQFF; DNA: TGTGCCAGCAGCTCTCTCGACAGCCCCCTGGGCTACAACAATGAGCAGTTCTTC
V: TRBV7-9; J: TRBJ1-2; D: .; size: .; CDR3: CASSNQGNYGYTF; DNA: TGTGCCAGCAGCAACCAGGGAAACTATGGCTACACCTTC
V: TRBV9; J: TRBJ2-7; D: TRBD2; size: once; CDR3: CASSEIHSGRDYEQYF; DNA: TGTGCCAGCAGCGAAATACATAGCGGGAGGGATTACGAGCAGTACTTC
V: TRBV28; J: TRBJ2-7; D: TRBD1; size: once; CDR3: CASTPWDRTFYEQYF; DNA: TGTGCCAGCACCCCCTGGGACAGAACTTTCTACGAGCAGTACTTC
V: TRBV7-3; J: TRBJ1-1; D: .; size: few; CDR3: CASSLQPGGEAFF; DNA: TGTGCCAGCAGCTTACAACCCGGGGGTGAAGCTTTCTTT
V: TRBV5-4; J: TRBJ2-5; D: .; size: once; CDR3: CASSSGQNQETQYF; DNA: TGTGCCAGCAGCTCCGGACAGAACCAAGAGACCCAGTACTTC
V: TRBV9; J: TRBJ2-1; D: TRBD1; size: .; CDR3: CASSALQGAGEQFF; DNA: TGTGCCAGCAGCGCGCTGCAGGGGGCGGGTGAGCAGTTCTTC
V: TRBV2; J: TRBJ2-7; D: TRBD1; size: once; CDR3: CASSGQGAYEQYF; DNA: TGTGCCAGCAGCGGACAGGGGGCATACGAGCAGTACTTC
V: TRBV4-2; J: TRBJ1-1; D: .; size: few; CDR3: CASSQVMNTEAFF; DNA: TGTGCCAGCAGCCAAGTAATGAACACTGAAGCTTTCTTT
V: TRBV27; J: TRBJ1-1; D: TRBD1; size: .; CDR3: CASSLRMDRGALNTEAFF; DNA: TGTGCCAGCAGTTTACGCATGGACAGGGGGGCCCTAAACACTGAAGCTTTCTTT
V: TRBV6-6; J: TRBJ2-3; D: .; size: once; CDR3: CASSYAGRFTDTQYF; DNA: TGTGCCAGCAGTTACGCGGGACGGTTCACAGATACGCAGTATTTT
V: TRBV7-2; J: TRBJ2-1; D: TRBD2; size: .; CDR3: CASSLKASGTSYNEQFF; DNA: TGTGCCAGCAGCTTAAAGGCTAGCGGGACCTCCTACAATGAGCAGTTCTTC
V: TRBV11-2; J: TRBJ2-5; D: TRBD1; size: .; CDR3: CASSLNRGLETQYF; DNA: TGTGCCAGCAGCTTAAACAGGGGGTTGGAGACCCAGTACTTC
V: TRBV18; J: TRBJ2-7; D: .; size: .; CDR3: CASSPIDRTYEQYF; DNA: TGTGCCAGCTCACCAATCGACAGGACCTACGAGCAGTACTTC
V: TRBV7-2; J: TRBJ2-5; D: .; size: .; CDR3: CASSPERRVIRTQYF; DNA: TGTGCCAGCAGCCCGGAGCGGAGGGTGATCAGGACCCAGTACTTC
V: TRBV5-1; J: TRBJ2-1; D: .; size: .; CDR3: CASSLGQINEQFF; DNA: TGCGCCAGCAGCTTAGGACAGATCAATGAGCAGTTCTTC
V: TRBV27; J: TRBJ2-7; D: TRBD2; size: .; CDR3: CASSLTGTKSYEQYF; DNA: TGTGCCAGCAGTCTCACCGGGACTAAGTCCTACGAGCAGTACTTC
V: TRBV6-5; J: TRBJ1-2; D: .; size: .; CDR3: CASSYTANYGYTF; DNA: TGTGCCAGCAGTTATACAGCTAACTATGGCTACACCTTC
V: TRBV9; J: TRBJ1-3; D: .; size: .; CDR3: CASSPGDYSGNTIYF; DNA: TGTGCCAGCAGCCCTGGGGACTACTCTGGAAACACCATATATTTT
V: TRBV7-2; J: TRBJ2-7; D: .; size: .; CDR3: CASTSSYEQYF; DNA: TGTGCCAGCACTTCTTCCTACGAGCAGTACTTC
V: TRBV2; J: TRBJ2-5; D: .; size: .; CDR3: CASSERGGRGETQYF; DNA: TGTGCCAGCAGTGAAAGGGGGGGCCGCGGGGAGACCCAGTACTTC
V: TRBV11-2; J: TRBJ2-3; D: .; size: .; CDR3: CASSLGGLDTQYF; DNA: TGTGCCAGCAGCTTAGGGGGGCTAGATACGCAGTATTTT